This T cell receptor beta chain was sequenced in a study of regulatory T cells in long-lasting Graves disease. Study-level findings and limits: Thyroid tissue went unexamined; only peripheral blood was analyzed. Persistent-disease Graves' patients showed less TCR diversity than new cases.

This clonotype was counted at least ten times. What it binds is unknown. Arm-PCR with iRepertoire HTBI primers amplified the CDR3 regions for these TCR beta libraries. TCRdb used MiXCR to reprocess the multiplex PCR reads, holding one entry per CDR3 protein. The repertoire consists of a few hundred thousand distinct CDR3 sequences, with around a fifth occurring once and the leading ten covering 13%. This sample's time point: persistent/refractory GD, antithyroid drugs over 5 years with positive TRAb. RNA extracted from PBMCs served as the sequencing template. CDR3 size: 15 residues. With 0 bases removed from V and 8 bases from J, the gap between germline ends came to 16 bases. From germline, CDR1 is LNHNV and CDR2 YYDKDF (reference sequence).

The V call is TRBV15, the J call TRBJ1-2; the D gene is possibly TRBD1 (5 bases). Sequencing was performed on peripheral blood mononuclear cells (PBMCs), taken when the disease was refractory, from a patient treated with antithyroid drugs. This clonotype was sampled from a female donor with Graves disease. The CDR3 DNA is TGTGCCACCAGCAGAGATTGGGGGGGAGTAGAGGGCTACACCTTC. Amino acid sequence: CATSRDWGGVEGYTF.